One and the same sample provided the 4 T cell receptor beta chains below, sequenced in a study of cytomegalovirus exposure and HLA in healthy donors (dated by TCRdb to 2016 to 2017). Library creation used the immunoSEQ multiplex PCR assay. A mixture of 60 forward primers for TCR Vbeta segments and 13 reverse primers for TCR Jbeta segments was used in the multiplex PCR. Sourced from immuneACCESS, this table was stored by TCRdb with only in-frame sequences that have V and J called. A share of the clones is absent; for the studies checked, an unresolved V gene accounts for under half, and the remainder has no known explanation. The table for this sample lists about 110,000 clones; approximately 80% of them were counted only once. In total, the top ten clones hold approximately 4.2% of the sample. The sequencing input was PBMCs. The receptors were sampled from a male donor in good health and CMV-seronegative.

J is TRBJ1-2 and V is TRBV27, with 10 bases aligning to TRBD1. The V gene's germline CDR1 is MNHEY and CDR2 SMNVEV (reference sequence). Unmatched junction bases numbered 11, after V lost 6 bases and J lost 4 bases. CDR3 size: 16 residues. This CDR3 reads CASSSRTGGFLYGYTF. The DNA of the CDR3 is TGTGCCAGCAGCTCGAGGACAGGGGGGTTTCTCTATGGCTACACCTTC.

The rearrangement joins TRBV6-4 to TRBJ1-1; tentative D call: TRBD1 (5 bases). Germline CDR1 reads MRHNA; CDR2 reads SNTAGT. This CDR3 has 14 residues. Trimming pared 0 bases from V and 4 bases from J, leaving 9 bases between. The CDR3 region has the DNA TGTGCCAGCAGTGACTCCTCAGGGCCCACTGAAGCTTTCTTT. Protein: CASSDSSGPTEAFF.

The chain links TRBV9 to TRBJ1-1, with D possibly being TRBD1 (6 bases). Trimming removed 0 bases at V and 0 bases at J, with 9 bases between. CDR1 and CDR2 from the germline V gene are SGDLS and YYNGEE. The CDR3 consists of 15 residues. The CDR3 DNA reads as TGTGCCAGCAGCGTAGTACAGGGCATGAACACTGAAGCTTTCTTT. It translates to CASSVVQGMNTEAFF.

V usage is TRBV7-9 and J usage is TRBJ1-2; TRBD1 might be the D (6 bases). The germline V and J ends were trimmed by 5 bases and 0 bases, with 16 bases remaining between them. The CDR3 runs 16 residues. Germline V CDR1 and CDR2: SEHNR, FQNEAQ (reference sequence). The CDR3 region is CASSHTGNRANYGYTF. The CDR3 DNA reads TGTGCCAGCAGCCATACAGGGAACCGCGCTAACTATGGCTACACCTTC.